This T cell receptor beta chain was recovered during a study of response to subunit inactivated influenza vaccine. Per germline, CDR1 SGHRS and CDR2 YFSETQ. The CDR3 has 13 amino acids. Trimming removed 4 bases from V and 6 bases from J, with 14 bases in between. This clonotype occurred a few times. Its target is unknown. Findings and caveats of the study: With each seasonal influenza vaccination, the authors suggested, few new T cells are recruited.

TCRdb reprocessed the RT-PCR reads via MiXCR and lists one record per CDR3 protein. In the table there are about 580,000 distinct CDR3 sequences, 14% of which are singletons. The receptor was isolated from a man aged 50 or older who received an inactivated influenza vaccine. V is TRBV5-1 and J is TRBJ2-7; no definite D call. The material sequenced was PBMCs from blood, taken approximately 13 days after vaccination. The CDR3 loop reads CASSRPPSGEQYF. The CDR3 DNA follows: TGCGCCAGCAGCCGTCCCCCTTCTGGCGAGCAGTACTTC.